The rows below give T cell receptor beta chains drawn from one sample of a study of blood T cell repertoires in COVID-19. The assay was immunoSEQ multiplex PCR, and TCRdb's table has in-frame clones only and misses some. The repertoire includes some 150,000 clones, roughly 82% of them detected once, and 9.8% sits in the top ten. The sequenced sample consisted of peripheral blood. The receptors were sampled from a woman aged 45-59 years with acute or convalescent COVID-19. CDR3s include the opening cysteine and the closing phenylalanine or tryptophan. D genes are given only for firm matches. Rows may omit the clone size; those that give it use once, few, many or a size class.

TRBV3-1/TRBV3-2	TRBJ1-4	-	-	CASTSSAGPNEKLFF	TGTGCCAGCACCTCGAGCGCAGGGCCTAATGAAAAACTGTTTTTT
TRBV15	TRBJ2-7	-	TRBD2	CATSRDRGLAPHEQYF	TGTGCCACCAGCAGAGATCGGGGACTAGCTCCCCACGAGCAGTACTTC
TRBV19	TRBJ2-2	-	TRBD1	CASSGDRGRDTGELFF	TGTGCCAGTAGTGGGGACAGGGGGCGGGACACCGGGGAGCTGTTTTTT
TRBV4-1	TRBJ1-4	-	-	CASSRDPNRGTNEKLFF	TGCGCCAGCAGCCGGGACCCTAATCGGGGGACTAATGAAAAACTGTTTTTT
TRBV6-5	TRBJ1-4	-	TRBD1	CASSYETGLKNEKLFF	TGTGCCAGCAGTTATGAGACAGGGTTGAAAAATGAAAAACTGTTTTTT
TRBV11-2	TRBJ1-2	-	-	CASSRTEGQKDGYTF	TGTGCCAGCAGTCGAACCGAAGGACAGAAGGATGGCTACACCTTC
TRBV10-1	TRBJ2-7	-	-	CASSESRQGVYEQYF	TGCGCCAGCAGTGAGTCGAGGCAGGGCGTCTACGAGCAGTACTTC
TRBV3-1/TRBV3-2	TRBJ1-6	-	TRBD1	CASSQVRTGGNSPLHF	TGTGCCAGCAGCCAAGTAAGGACAGGGGGAAATTCACCCCTCCACTTT
TRBV7-3	TRBJ2-1	-	-	CASSSGLPYNEQFF	TGTGCCAGCAGCTCGGGACTTCCATACAATGAGCAGTTCTTC
TRBV7-2	TRBJ2-2	once	TRBD2	CASSPQPSGTAGELFF	TGTGCCAGCAGCCCCCAGCCTAGCGGTACTGCCGGGGAGCTGTTTTTT
TRBV20-1	TRBJ2-5	-	-	CSAEDQETQYF	TGCAGTGCTGAGGACCAAGAGACCCAGTACTTC
TRBV7-3	TRBJ1-1	-	-	CASSLARNTEAFF	TGTGCCAGCAGCTTAGCCAGAAACACTGAAGCTTTCTTT
TRBV21-1	TRBJ2-1	few	-	CASSKEQTENEQFF	TGTGCCAGCAGCAAAGAACAGACAGAAAATGAGCAGTTCTTC